These T cell receptor beta chains were read from a single sample in a study of blood T cell repertoires in COVID-19. Sequencing used immunoSEQ multiplex PCR; TCRdb keeps in-frame clones, though not all of them. The table has some 180,000 clones, about four fifths seen once. The sample consisted of peripheral blood. Every receptor here comes from a woman aged 80 or over with acute or convalescent COVID-19. The CDR3 runs from the conserved cysteine through the conserved F or W. The order of the fields is J gene, V gene, D gene, clone size, CDR3 protein, CDR3 DNA. A D gene is named only where the DNA matches it firmly. A row's size may be missing; if present it is once, few, many or a size class.

j_gene: TRBJ1-5; v_gene: TRBV28; d_gene: -; abundance: -; CDR3aa: CASSLLTIDSFNQPQHF; CDR3nt: TGTGCCAGCAGTTTATTGACCATAGACAGCTTCAATCAGCCCCAGCATTTT
j_gene: TRBJ2-7; v_gene: TRBV19; d_gene: -; abundance: -; CDR3aa: CASSIAGTPSYEQYF; CDR3nt: TGTGCCAGTAGTATAGCCGGGACACCTTCCTACGAGCAGTACTTC
j_gene: TRBJ2-3; v_gene: TRBV19; d_gene: TRBD2; abundance: -; CDR3aa: CASSILKGAGGSTDTQYF; CDR3nt: TGTGCCAGTAGTATACTCAAGGGCGCGGGGGGAAGCACAGATACGCAGTATTTT
j_gene: TRBJ1-5; v_gene: TRBV2; d_gene: TRBD1; abundance: once; CDR3aa: CASRVGQGAGQPQHF; CDR3nt: TGTGCCAGCAGAGTGGGACAGGGGGCGGGTCAGCCCCAGCATTTT
j_gene: TRBJ1-4; v_gene: TRBV7-2; d_gene: -; abundance: few; CDR3aa: CASSLMVAANEKLFF; CDR3nt: TGTGCCAGCAGCTTAATGGTGGCGGCTAATGAAAAACTGTTTTTT
j_gene: TRBJ1-2; v_gene: TRBV28; d_gene: -; abundance: -; CDR3aa: CASSLPTEHYGYTF; CDR3nt: TGTGCCAGCAGTTTGCCGACAGAGCACTATGGCTACACCTTC
j_gene: TRBJ2-1; v_gene: TRBV6-2/TRBV6-3; d_gene: TRBD2; abundance: -; CDR3aa: CASSRLRTSGSYNEQFF; CDR3nt: TGTGCCAGCAGCCGTCTACGGACTAGCGGGAGTTACAATGAGCAGTTCTTC
j_gene: TRBJ2-5; v_gene: TRBV25-1; d_gene: TRBD1; abundance: -; CDR3aa: CASSVQGETQYF; CDR3nt: TGTGCCAGCAGTGTACAGGGGGAGACCCAGTACTTC
j_gene: TRBJ1-1; v_gene: TRBV18; d_gene: -; abundance: -; CDR3aa: CASSPMEADTEAFF; CDR3nt: TGTGCCAGCTCACCAATGGAAGCGGACACTGAAGCTTTCTTT
j_gene: TRBJ2-5; v_gene: TRBV5-1; d_gene: -; abundance: once; CDR3aa: CASSLDMKTQYF; CDR3nt: TGCGCCAGCAGCTTGGACATGAAGACCCAGTACTTC
j_gene: TRBJ2-1; v_gene: TRBV6-6; d_gene: TRBD1; abundance: -; CDR3aa: CASSHSQGFPNNEQFF; CDR3nt: TGTGCCAGCAGTCACTCACAGGGGTTTCCCAACAATGAGCAGTTCTTC